The 4 T cell receptor beta chains in this list originate from one sample, sequenced in a study of long-term antiretroviral therapy in people with HIV. The authors ran the immunoSEQ assay, v3.0, at survey level. TCRdb's copy holds only in-frame clones and misses some; the assay was immunoSEQ multiplex PCR. Of around 30,000 clones listed, over 75% are singletons. The sequences come from unsorted PBMCs, collected 0.5 years after starting antiretroviral therapy. The receptors were gathered from a young woman with HIV.

The chain employs TRBV19 and TRBJ2-3, with 8 bases identical to TRBD1. Germline values: CDR1 LNHDA, CDR2 SQIVND (reference sequence). V shed 3 bases, J shed 2 bases, and the junction held 13 bases outside the gene matches. The CDR3 runs to 18 residues. This CDR3 is CASSIITQGARNTDTQYF. In DNA form, the CDR3 reads TGTGCCAGTAGTATCATTACCCAGGGGGCTAGGAACACAGATACGCAGTATTTT.

V and J are TRBV4-2 and TRBJ1-4; no definite D call. This CDR3 is built from 12 residues. Germline V lookup: CDR1 LGHNA, CDR2 YNFKEQ. Trimming removed 2 bases at V and 5 bases at J, with 3 bases between. The CDR3 bases are TGTGCCAGCAGCCAACTCAATGAAAAACTGTTTTTT. Its translation is CASSQLNEKLFF.

The chain joins TRBV27 to TRBJ2-1, with 10 bases that match TRBD2. V lost 6 bases, J lost 4 bases, and 3 bases stayed unmatched. Germline V gene data show CDR1 as MNHEY and CDR2 as SMNVEV (reference sequence). There are 14 residues in the CDR3. The CDR3 bases are TGTGCCAGCAGCGGACTAGCGGAATACAATGAGCAGTTCTTC. Protein product: CASSGLAEYNEQFF.

This chain connects TRBV7-2 to TRBJ2-1; 13 nucleotides align to TRBD2. The CDR3 is 16 amino acids. Germline V gene lookup returns CDR1 SGHTA and CDR2 FQGNSA. V trimming: 3 bases; J trimming: 8 bases; junction bases outside the gene matches: 7. CDR3 loop: CASSFRLAGGRDEQFF. In nucleotides, the CDR3 is TGTGCCAGCAGCTTCCGACTAGCGGGAGGTAGAGATGAGCAGTTCTTC.